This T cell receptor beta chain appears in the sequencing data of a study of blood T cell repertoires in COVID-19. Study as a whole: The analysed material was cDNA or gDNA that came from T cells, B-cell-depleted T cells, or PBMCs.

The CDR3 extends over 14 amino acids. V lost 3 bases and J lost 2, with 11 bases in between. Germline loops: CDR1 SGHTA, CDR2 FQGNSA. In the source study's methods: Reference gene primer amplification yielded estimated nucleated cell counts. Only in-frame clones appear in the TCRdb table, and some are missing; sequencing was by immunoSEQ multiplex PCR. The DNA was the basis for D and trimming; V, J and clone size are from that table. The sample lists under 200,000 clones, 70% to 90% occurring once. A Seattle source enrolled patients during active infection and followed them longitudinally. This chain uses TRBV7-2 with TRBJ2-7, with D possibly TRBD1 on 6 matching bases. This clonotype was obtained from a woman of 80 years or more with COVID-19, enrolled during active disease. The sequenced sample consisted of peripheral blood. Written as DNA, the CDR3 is TGTGCCAGCAGCTTTACCCAGGGGCCCTACGAGCAGTACTTC. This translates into CASSFTQGPYEQYF.